The 5 T cell receptor beta chains listed next were all sequenced from one sample in a study of cytomegalovirus exposure and HLA in healthy donors. This PCR relied on a set of 60 Vbeta primers and 13 Jbeta primers. Some clones are missing from TCRdb's copy, which holds only in-frame ones; the method was immunoSEQ multiplex PCR. The data hold approximately 110,000 clones, with around 67% observed a single time. The source material was PBMCs. These receptors were obtained from a woman between 35 and 50 years old in good health and CMV-seronegative.

This sequence joins TRBV12-1 and TRBJ2-7; the table gives TRBD1 as D, unverified against the DNA. TRBV12-1 is a pseudogene locus. CDR3 size: 12 residues. For the CDR3, the DNA is TGTGCTCTCCGGACAGCAATCTACGAGCAGTACTTC. Protein product: CALRTAIYEQYF.

V is TRBV4-1 and J is TRBJ2-7; TRBD1 agrees at 9 bases. After removal of 2 bases from V and 3 bases from J, the junction contained 5 bases not matched to a gene. Germline CDR1 is MGHRA and CDR2 is YSYEKL. The CDR3 has 15 amino acids. This chain's CDR3 is CASSQRTGGNYEQYF. The CDR3 bases are TGCGCCAGCAGCCAACGCACAGGGGGCAACTACGAGCAGTACTTC.

V gene TRBV27 combines with J gene TRBJ2-2; no reliable D call. The CDR3 loop spans 12 amino acids. Germline CDR1 reads MNHEY; CDR2 reads SMNVEV (reference sequence). The V end lost 5 bases, the J end lost 7 bases, and 8 bases lay between the germline ends. The CDR3: CASSPVRGELFF. The CDR3 DNA is TGTGCCAGCAGTCCTGTCCGCGGGGAGCTGTTTTTT.

The genes are TRBV7-6 and TRBJ2-7; no clear D gene. V was cut by 1 base and J by 6 bases, with 10 bases left in between. The CDR3 runs 13 residues. The germline V gene has CDR1 SGHVS and CDR2 FNYEAQ. CDR3 in amino acids: CASSLGQVAEQYF. The CDR3 nucleotides are TGTGCCAGCAGCTTAGGTCAGGTCGCCGAGCAGTACTTC. The full variable domain, completed using reference TRBV7-6 and TRBJ2-7, is GAGVSQSPRYKVTKRGQDVALRCDPISGHVSLYWYRQALGQGPEFLTYFNYEAQQDKSGLPNDRFSAERPEGSISTLTIQRTEQRDSAMYRCASSLGQVAEQYFGPGTRLTVT.

Concerning this clone: The junction does not match germline at one end; this may be a read error. In the same sample, other DNA sequences code for this CDR3. The chain uses TRBV5-1 and TRBJ2-5; the match to TRBD1 covers 8 bases. CDR1 is SGHRS and CDR2 is YFSETQ in the germline V gene. This CDR3 comprises 15 residues. The CDR3 here is CASSFPDRGLETQYF. The CDR3 coding sequence is TGTGCCAGCAGCTTCCCCGACAGGGGACTCGAGACCCAGTACTTC.